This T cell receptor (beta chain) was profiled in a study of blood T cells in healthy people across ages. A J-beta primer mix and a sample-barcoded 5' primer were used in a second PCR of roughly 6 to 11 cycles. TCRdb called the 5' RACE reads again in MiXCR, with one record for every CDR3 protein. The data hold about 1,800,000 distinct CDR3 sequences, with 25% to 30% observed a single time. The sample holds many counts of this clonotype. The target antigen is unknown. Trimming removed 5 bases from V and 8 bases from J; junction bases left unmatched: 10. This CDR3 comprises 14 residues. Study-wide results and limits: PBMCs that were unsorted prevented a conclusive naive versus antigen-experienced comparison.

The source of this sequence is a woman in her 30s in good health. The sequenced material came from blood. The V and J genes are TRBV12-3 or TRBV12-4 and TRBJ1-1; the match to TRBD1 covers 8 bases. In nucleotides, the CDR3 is TGTGCCAGCAGTCCCCGACAGGGGAGGGGCGAAGCTTTCTTT. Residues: CASSPRQGRGEAFF.